The 25 T cell receptor beta chains in this list originate from one sample, sequenced in a study of T cells in localized non-small cell lung cancer. Clones were read by immunoSEQ multiplex PCR, and TCRdb kept only the in-frame ones, dropping some. The sample consists of 53,000 or so clones, roughly 84% of them appearing once. The material sequenced was peripheral blood mononuclear cells, taken before any cancer treatment. The receptors originated from a man aged 40 to 69 with stage III lung adenocarcinoma.

The rearrangement joins TRBV19 to TRBJ1-2; maybe TRBD1 (6 bases). Per germline, CDR1 LNHDA and CDR2 SQIVND (reference sequence). This CDR3 comprises 14 residues. V was clipped by 7 bases and J by 4 bases, with 16 bases between them. As DNA, the CDR3 is TGTGCCAGTACCCTAAACAGGGAGGCCTATGGCTACACCTTC. Residues: CASTLNREAYGYTF.

This chain connects TRBV11-3 to TRBJ2-1, with 10 bases that match TRBD2. Trimming at V came to 2 bases and at J to 7 bases, leaving 8 bases not matched to a gene. Germline V lookup: CDR1 SGHNT, CDR2 YENEEA. The CDR3 consists of 16 residues. This CDR3 is CASSLRTLAGRNEQFF. The CDR3 coding sequence is TGTGCCAGCAGCTTAAGGACACTAGCGGGAAGGAATGAGCAGTTCTTC.

This chain connects TRBV11-3 to TRBJ1-1; D remains unclear. The CDR3 loop spans 11 amino acids. Trimming cost V 6 bases and J 7 bases, with 9 bases left between them. The V gene's germline CDR1 is SGHNT and CDR2 YENEEA. The CDR3 DNA reads as TGTGCCAGCAGTGATGGAGGTGAAGCTTTCTTT. Its translation: CASSDGGEAFF.

In this sample, this clone turned up a few times. V usage is TRBV29-1 and J usage is TRBJ2-3; D gene ambiguous. Germline values: CDR1 SQVTM, CDR2 ANQGSEA. The CDR3 spans 11 residues. The ends were cut back, 7 bases at V and 4 bases at J, with 9 bases in the middle. CDR3 DNA: TGCAGCGCCGGCGGACCAGATACGCAGTATTTT. It specifies CSAGGPDTQYF.

The chain uses TRBV2 and TRBJ1-1; weak D call: TRBD1 (5 bases). Germline CDR1 and CDR2: SNHLY and FYNNEI. The CDR3 runs to 13 residues. The ends were cut back, 10 bases at V and 1 base at J, with 13 bases in the middle. This CDR3 is CATRLGTNTEAFF. CDR3 coding DNA: TGTGCCACCAGGCTCGGGACGAACACTGAAGCTTTCTTT.

Concerning this clone: Different DNA sequences within this sample yield the same CDR3. The rearrangement joins TRBV4-2 to TRBJ2-5; D may be TRBD1 or TRBD2 (7 bases each). The CDR3 has 15 residues. V was cut by 0 bases and J by 4 bases, with 12 bases left in between. Germline V gene data show CDR1 as LGHNA and CDR2 as YNFKEQ. The CDR3 is CASSQDPGGGETQYF. Written as DNA, the CDR3 is TGTGCCAGCAGCCAAGATCCAGGGGGGGGAGAGACCCAGTACTTC.

This clone has ten or more counts. The J gene is TRBJ1-5, the V gene TRBV19; maybe TRBD1 (6 bases). Trimming pared 5 bases from V and 6 bases from J, leaving 17 bases between. This CDR3 has 15 amino acids. Germline CDR1 LNHDA, CDR2 SQIVND (reference sequence). The CDR3 nucleotides are TGTGCCAGTAGTCCCATATCGGGGGGCGGTCAGCCCCAGCATTTT. The encoded protein is CASSPISGGGQPQHF.

This chain links TRBV11-3 with TRBJ2-1; 8 bases fit TRBD2. Germline V gene data show CDR1 as SGHNT and CDR2 as YENEEA. The CDR3 loop spans 12 amino acids. V lost 4 bases, J lost 8 bases, and 1 base stayed unmatched. The CDR3 DNA sequence: TGTGCCAGCAGCTCTAGCGGGTATGAGCAGTTCTTC. Its protein is CASSSSGYEQFF.

The chain links TRBV6-6 to TRBJ2-3; no reliable D call. V was trimmed by 4 bases and J by 5 bases, leaving 10 bases between them. The CDR3 runs to 13 residues. Germline assignment: CDR1 MNHNY and CDR2 SVGAGI (reference sequence). The CDR3 protein is CASSFLGIDTQYF. The CDR3, as DNA: TGTGCCAGCAGTTTCCTAGGGATAGATACGCAGTATTTT.

In its sample, this clone was seen a few times. The chain couples TRBV10-3 to TRBJ1-1; tentatively, D is TRBD1 (5 bases). This CDR3 region has 13 residues. CDR1 ENHRY and CDR2 SYGVKD come from the germline V gene. V was trimmed by 8 bases and J by 5 bases, leaving 15 bases between them. CDR3 region: CAIGVAGGTEAFF. The CDR3 DNA is TGTGCCATCGGGGTTGCGGGGGGGACTGAAGCTTTCTTT.

The chain combines TRBV2 with TRBJ2-5, with 7 bases lining up with TRBD1. The V segment lost 1 base and the J segment 2 bases; nucleotides outside the gene matches: 7. Germline V gene sequence: CDR1 SNHLY, CDR2 FYNNEI. This CDR3 has 16 amino acids. CDR3 amino acids: CASSEVVGGGQETQYF. In DNA, the CDR3 is TGTGCCAGCAGTGAAGTGGTAGGGGGCGGTCAAGAGACCCAGTACTTC.

The V gene is TRBV7-3, the J gene TRBJ2-2; D is unresolved. CDR3 length: 13 residues. Germline V gives CDR1 SGHTA, CDR2 FQGTGA. V shed 4 bases and J shed 2 bases, with 5 bases lying between them. The CDR3 is CASSSPNTGELFF. The CDR3 DNA is TGTGCCAGCAGCTCCCCAAACACCGGGGAGCTGTTTTTT.

This sequence joins TRBV27 and TRBJ1-2, with TRBD1 matching 9 bases. The CDR3 totals 15 residues. Trimming removed 6 bases from V and 1 base from J; junction bases left unmatched: 6. CDR1 and CDR2 from the germline V gene are MNHEY and SMNVEV (reference sequence). CDR3 residues: CASSSGQGFNYGYTF. CDR3 in DNA: TGTGCCAGCAGCTCGGGACAGGGATTTAACTATGGCTACACCTTC.

This chain joins TRBV27 and TRBJ1-5; D uncertain. This CDR3 has 13 residues. V gave up 0 bases and J gave up 7 bases, with 7 bases separating them. The germline gives CDR1 MNHEY, CDR2 SMNVEV (reference sequence). As DNA, the CDR3 is TGTGCCAGCAGTTTATCCGGTGGACAGCCCCAGCATTTT. It specifies CASSLSGGQPQHF.

J is TRBJ2-1 and V is TRBV12-5; TRBD2 aligns across 8 bases. CDR1 and CDR2 (germline): LGHNT, FRNRAP. Trimming at V came to 6 bases and at J to 3 bases, leaving 7 bases not matched to a gene. The CDR3 runs to 15 residues. CDR3 protein: CASGFTSGSYNEQFF. Here the CDR3 DNA reads TGTGCTAGTGGCTTCACCAGCGGGAGCTACAATGAGCAGTTCTTC.

CDR3 region: CSVQDRGWNSPLHF. DNA of the CDR3: TGCAGCGTCCAAGACAGGGGGTGGAATTCACCCCTCCACTTT. The chain joins TRBV29-1 to TRBJ1-6; 9 nucleotides agree with TRBD1. CDR1 and CDR2 (germline): SQVTM, ANQGSEA. V was pared by 6 bases and J by 7 bases, with 7 bases of the junction left unmatched. CDR3 length: 14 residues.

This chain uses TRBV7-2 with TRBJ2-5; D remains ambiguous. The germline V gene has CDR1 SGHTA and CDR2 FQGNSA. This CDR3 region has 15 residues. V lost 1 base, J lost 2 bases, and 11 bases lay in between. CDR3 sequence reads: CASSLVAAEQETQYF. CDR3 nucleotides: TGTGCCAGCAGCTTAGTCGCGGCCGAACAAGAGACCCAGTACTTC.

The chain uses TRBV27 and TRBJ2-3, with D possibly being TRBD1 (5 bases). V lost 2 bases and J lost 3, with 12 bases in between. CDR3 length: 15 amino acids. Looked up from germline, CDR1 is MNHEY and CDR2 is SMNVEV (reference sequence). The CDR3 loop is CASSLQGSWTDTQYF. CDR3 nucleotide sequence: TGTGCCAGCAGTTTACAGGGAAGTTGGACAGATACGCAGTATTTT.

V usage is TRBV5-1 and J usage is TRBJ2-3; D unresolved. V shed 0 bases and J shed 5 bases, with 10 bases lying between them. Germline CDR1 and CDR2: SGHRS and YFSETQ. This CDR3 comprises 14 residues. In DNA, the CDR3 is TGCGCCAGCAGCTTGGGGGGATCCGGAGATACGCAGTATTTT. Translated: CASSLGGSGDTQYF.

The rearrangement links TRBV5-6 to TRBJ1-5; unclear D gene. With 0 bases removed from V and 10 bases from J, the gap between germline ends came to 11 bases. This CDR3 is 13 amino acids long. Germline V gene lookup returns CDR1 SGHDT and CDR2 YYEEEE. For the CDR3, the DNA is TGTGCCAGCAGCTTGGAAGGCGGCGGACCCCAGCATTTT. It encodes CASSLEGGGPQHF.

Only a few counts were recorded for this clone. V usage is TRBV19 and J usage is TRBJ2-7, with no clear D. Germline CDR1 reads LNHDA; CDR2 reads SQIVND (reference sequence). CDR3 size: 11 residues. Trimming removed 5 bases from V and 6 bases from J, with 8 bases in between. The CDR3 DNA is TGTGCCAGTAGTTATGGCCCCGAGCAGTACTTC. Protein sequence: CASSYGPEQYF.

This clone was counted once. This sequence joins TRBV10-1 and TRBJ2-1; 10 bases match TRBD2. The germline CDR1 and CDR2 sequences are WNHNN and SYGVQD (reference sequence). V was clipped by 6 bases and J by 6 bases; unmatched bases: 8. The CDR3 length is 15 residues. CDR3 sequence: CASSLGSGRANEQFF. DNA for the CDR3: TGCGCCAGCAGCCTGGGGAGCGGGAGGGCCAATGAGCAGTTCTTC.

This clone occurred once. This sequence joins TRBV11-2 and TRBJ2-7, with TRBD2 as a possible D gene (7 bases). CDR3 length: 16 amino acids. V lost 5 bases to trimming and J lost 0 bases, with 17 bases between them. Germline V CDR1 and CDR2: SGHAT, FQNNGV. The CDR3 DNA is TGTGCCAGCAGCAAAAGGGGGGGACAAAGCTCCTACGAGCAGTACTTC. It encodes CASSKRGGQSSYEQYF.

This clone was counted a single time. This chain uses TRBV19 with TRBJ2-7; 7 bases fit TRBD2. The germline V gene encodes CDR1 LNHDA and CDR2 SQIVND (reference sequence). The J segment lost 6 bases and the V segment lost 1 base, leaving 3 bases of the junction unmatched. This CDR3 has 13 residues. DNA for the CDR3: TGTGCCAGTAGTATAGGAACGGGGGGCGAGCAGTACTTC. It specifies CASSIGTGGEQYF. Combining the CDR3 with reference TRBV19 and TRBJ2-7 gives the whole variable domain DGGITQSPKYLFRKEGQNVTLSCEQNLNHDAMYWYRQDPGQGLRLIYYSQIVNDFQKGDIAEGYSVSREKKESFPLTVTSAQKNPTAFYLCASSIGTGGEQYFGPGTRLTVT.

The genes are TRBV7-2 and TRBJ1-1; D not resolved. The V gene's germline CDR1 is SGHTA and CDR2 FQGNSA. The V gene lost 0 bases and the J gene lost 5 bases, with 10 bases spanning the gap. The CDR3 has 14 residues. Here the CDR3 reads CASSLAGSRTEAFF. Here the CDR3 DNA reads TGTGCCAGCAGCTTAGCGGGGAGTCGGACTGAAGCTTTCTTT.